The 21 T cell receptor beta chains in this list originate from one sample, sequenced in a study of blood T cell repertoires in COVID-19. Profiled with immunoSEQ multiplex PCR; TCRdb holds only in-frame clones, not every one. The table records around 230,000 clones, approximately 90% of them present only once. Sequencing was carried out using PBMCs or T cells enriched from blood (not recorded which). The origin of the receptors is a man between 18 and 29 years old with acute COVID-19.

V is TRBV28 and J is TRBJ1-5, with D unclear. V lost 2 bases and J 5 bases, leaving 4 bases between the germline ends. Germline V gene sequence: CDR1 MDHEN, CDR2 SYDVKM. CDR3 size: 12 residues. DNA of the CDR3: TGTGCCAGCAGTTTACCAGATCAGCCCCAGCATTTT. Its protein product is CASSLPDQPQHF. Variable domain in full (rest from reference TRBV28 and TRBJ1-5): DVKVTQSSRYLVKRTGEKVFLECVQDMDHENMFWYRQDPGLGLRLIYFSYDVKMKEKGDIPEGYSVSREKKERFSLILESASTNQTSMYLCASSLPDQPQHFGDGTRLSIL.

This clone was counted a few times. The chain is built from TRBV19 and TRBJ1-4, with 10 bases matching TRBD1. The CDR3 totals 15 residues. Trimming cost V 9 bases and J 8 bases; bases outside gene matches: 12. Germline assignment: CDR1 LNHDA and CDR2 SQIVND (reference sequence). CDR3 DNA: TGTGCCAGCGCCGCTCGACAGGGGGCAGGAGAAAAACTGTTTTTT. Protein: CASAARQGAGEKLFF.

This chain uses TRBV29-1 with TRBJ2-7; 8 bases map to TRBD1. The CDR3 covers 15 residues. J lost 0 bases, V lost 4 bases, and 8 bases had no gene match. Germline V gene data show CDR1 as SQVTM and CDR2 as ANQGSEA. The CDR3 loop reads CSVVAGQGSSYEQYF. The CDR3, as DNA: TGCAGCGTTGTCGCCGGACAGGGCTCCTCCTACGAGCAGTACTTC.

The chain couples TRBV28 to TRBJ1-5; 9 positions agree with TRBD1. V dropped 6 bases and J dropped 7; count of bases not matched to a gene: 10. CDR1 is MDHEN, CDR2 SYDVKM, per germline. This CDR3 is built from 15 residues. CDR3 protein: CASSPIGDRVQPQHF. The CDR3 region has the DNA TGTGCCAGCAGCCCCATCGGGGACAGGGTGCAGCCCCAGCATTTT.

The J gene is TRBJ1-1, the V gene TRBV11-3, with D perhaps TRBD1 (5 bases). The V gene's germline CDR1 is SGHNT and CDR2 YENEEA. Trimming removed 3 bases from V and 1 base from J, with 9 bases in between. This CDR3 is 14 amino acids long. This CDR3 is CASSLRGRNTEAFF. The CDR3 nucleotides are TGTGCCAGCAGCTTGCGGGGGAGGAACACTGAAGCTTTCTTT.

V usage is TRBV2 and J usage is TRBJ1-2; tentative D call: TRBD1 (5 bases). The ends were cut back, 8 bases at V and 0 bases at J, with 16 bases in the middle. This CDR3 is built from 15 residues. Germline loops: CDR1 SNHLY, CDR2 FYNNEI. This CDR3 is CASPPVGQPNYGYTF. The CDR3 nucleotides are TGTGCCAGCCCCCCGGTGGGGCAGCCTAACTATGGCTACACCTTC. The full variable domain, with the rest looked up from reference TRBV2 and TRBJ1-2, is EPEVTQTPSHQVTQMGQEVILRCVPISNHLYFYWYRQILGQKVEFLVSFYNNEISEKSEIFDDQFSVERPDGSNFTLKIRSTKLEDSAMYFCASPPVGQPNYGYTFGSGTRLTVV.

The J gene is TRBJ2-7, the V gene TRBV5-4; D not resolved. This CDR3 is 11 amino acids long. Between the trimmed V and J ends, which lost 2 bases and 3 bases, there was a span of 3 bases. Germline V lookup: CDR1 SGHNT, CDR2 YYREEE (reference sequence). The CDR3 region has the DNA TGTGCCAGCAGCTTTTACTACGAGCAGTACTTC. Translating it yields CASSFYYEQYF.

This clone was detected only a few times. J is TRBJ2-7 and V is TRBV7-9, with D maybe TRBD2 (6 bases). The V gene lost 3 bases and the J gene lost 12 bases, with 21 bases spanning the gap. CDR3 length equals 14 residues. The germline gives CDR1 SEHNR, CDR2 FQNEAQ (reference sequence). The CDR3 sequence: CASSFLTSRDSLYF. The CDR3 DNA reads TGTGCCAGCAGCTTCCTTACGAGCCGGGACTCTCTGTACTTC.

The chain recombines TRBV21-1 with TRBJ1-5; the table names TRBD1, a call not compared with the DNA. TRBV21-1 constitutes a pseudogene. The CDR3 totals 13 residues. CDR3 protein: CASSKNCLYRTDF. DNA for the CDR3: TGTGCCAGCAGCAAAAACTGTTTGTACAGGACGGATTTT.

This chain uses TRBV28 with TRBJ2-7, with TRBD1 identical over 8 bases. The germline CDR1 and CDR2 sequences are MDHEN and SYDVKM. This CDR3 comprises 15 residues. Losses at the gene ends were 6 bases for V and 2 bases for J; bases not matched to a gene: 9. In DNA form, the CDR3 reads TGTGCCAGCAGGATAGGGACAGGCCGAACCTACGAGCAGTACTTC. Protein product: CASRIGTGRTYEQYF.

CDR3 in amino acids: CASSLGLAGADTQYF. CDR3 nucleotide sequence: TGTGCCAGCAGCTTAGGACTAGCGGGAGCAGATACGCAGTATTTT. The V call is TRBV6-5, the J call TRBJ2-3, with 13 bases fitting TRBD2. The V and J ends lost 6 bases and 4 bases, in that order; junction bases with no gene match: 4. Per germline, CDR1 MNHEY and CDR2 SVGAGI. The length of the CDR3 is 15 residues.

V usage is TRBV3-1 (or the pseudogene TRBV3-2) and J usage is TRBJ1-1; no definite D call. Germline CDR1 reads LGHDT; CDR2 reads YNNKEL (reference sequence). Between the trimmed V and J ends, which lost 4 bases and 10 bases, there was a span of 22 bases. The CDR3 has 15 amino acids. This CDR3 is CASSPRGGGEAGAFF. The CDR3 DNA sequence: TGTGCCAGCAGCCCCCGAGGAGGAGGCGAGGCGGGAGCTTTCTTT.

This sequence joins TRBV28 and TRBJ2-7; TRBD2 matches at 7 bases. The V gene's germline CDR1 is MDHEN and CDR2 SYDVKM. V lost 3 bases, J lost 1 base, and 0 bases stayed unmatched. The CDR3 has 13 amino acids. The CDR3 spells CASSLGLSYEQYF. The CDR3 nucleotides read TGTGCCAGCAGTTTGGGACTATCCTACGAGCAGTACTTC. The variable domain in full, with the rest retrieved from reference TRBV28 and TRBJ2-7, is DVKVTQSSRYLVKRTGEKVFLECVQDMDHENMFWYRQDPGLGLRLIYFSYDVKMKEKGDIPEGYSVSREKKERFSLILESASTNQTSMYLCASSLGLSYEQYFGPGTRLTVT.

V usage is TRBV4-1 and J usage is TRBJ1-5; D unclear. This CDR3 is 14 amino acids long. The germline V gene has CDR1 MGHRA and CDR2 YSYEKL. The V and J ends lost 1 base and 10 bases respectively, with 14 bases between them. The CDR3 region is CASSQVEFVEPQHF. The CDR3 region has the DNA TGCGCCAGCAGCCAAGTAGAGTTTGTAGAACCCCAGCATTTT.

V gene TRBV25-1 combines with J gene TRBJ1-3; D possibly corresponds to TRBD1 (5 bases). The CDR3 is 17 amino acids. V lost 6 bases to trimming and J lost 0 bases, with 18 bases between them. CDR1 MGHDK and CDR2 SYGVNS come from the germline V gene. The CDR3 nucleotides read TGTGCCAGCAGGGCCACAGGCCCAACCATCTCTGGAAACACCATATATTTT. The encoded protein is CASRATGPTISGNTIYF.

This CDR3 is CASSRGLFTDTQYF. CDR3 bases: TGTGCCAGCAGCCGTGGACTGTTCACAGATACGCAGTATTTT. This chain joins TRBV11-2 and TRBJ2-3, with D tentatively TRBD2 (5 bases). Deletions cut 5 bases from V and 2 bases from J, with 11 bases between. CDR1 SGHAT and CDR2 FQNNGV come from the germline V gene. The CDR3 sequence is 14 residues long.

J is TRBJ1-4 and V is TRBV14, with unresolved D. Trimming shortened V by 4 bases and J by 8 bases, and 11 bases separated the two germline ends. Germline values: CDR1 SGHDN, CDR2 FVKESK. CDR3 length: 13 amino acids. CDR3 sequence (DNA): TGTGCCAGCAGCCGGGAGAGTGGGGAAAAACTGTTTTTT. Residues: CASSRESGEKLFF. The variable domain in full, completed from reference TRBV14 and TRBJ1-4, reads EAGVTQFPSHSVIEKGQTVTLRCDPISGHDNLYWYRRVMGKEIKFLLHFVKESKQDESGMPNNRFLAERTGGTYSTLKVQPAELEDSGVYFCASSRESGEKLFFGSGTQLSVL.

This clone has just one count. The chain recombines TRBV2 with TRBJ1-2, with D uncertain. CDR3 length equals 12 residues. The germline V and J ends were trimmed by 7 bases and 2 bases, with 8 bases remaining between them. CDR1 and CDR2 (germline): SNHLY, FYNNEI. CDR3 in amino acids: CASNSLNYGYTF. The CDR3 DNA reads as TGTGCCAGCAACAGCCTGAACTATGGCTACACCTTC.

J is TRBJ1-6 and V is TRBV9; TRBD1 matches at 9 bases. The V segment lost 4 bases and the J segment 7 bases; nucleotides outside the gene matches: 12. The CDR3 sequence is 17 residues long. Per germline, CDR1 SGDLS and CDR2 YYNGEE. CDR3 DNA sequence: TGTGCCAGCAGCTTCCCCCAGGGACAGGGATTAAATTCACCCCTCCACTTT. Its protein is CASSFPQGQGLNSPLHF.

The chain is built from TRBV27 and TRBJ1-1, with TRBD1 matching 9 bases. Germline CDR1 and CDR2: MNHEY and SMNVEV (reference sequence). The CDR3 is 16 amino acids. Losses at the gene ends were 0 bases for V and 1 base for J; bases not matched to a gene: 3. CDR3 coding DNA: TGTGCCAGCAGTTTATCGGGACAGGGTACGAACACTGAAGCTTTCTTT. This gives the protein CASSLSGQGTNTEAFF.

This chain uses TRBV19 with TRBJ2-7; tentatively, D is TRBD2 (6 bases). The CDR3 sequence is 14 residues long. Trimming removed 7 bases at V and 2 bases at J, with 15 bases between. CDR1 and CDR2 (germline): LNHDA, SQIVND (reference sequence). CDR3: CASKPDGSPYEQYF. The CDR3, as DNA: TGTGCCAGTAAGCCTGACGGGAGTCCCTACGAGCAGTACTTC.